This TCR beta chain was sequenced in a study of PD-L1 blockade in urothelial cancer. Across the whole study: When patients started atezolizumab in 2014, it was given at 1,200 mg intravenously every 3 weeks. Men with urothelial cancer arising in the bladder made up about 85% of the roughly 30 patients. Blood samples had a median of around 140,000 T cells, 80,000 to 85,000 unique TCRs, and clonality roughly 0.08. Study-wide results and limits: Clones that were tumor-associated expanded more in the blood of durable-benefit patients at 3 weeks.

The time point is: pretreatment peripheral blood. On this clone itself: Its antigen is unknown.

CDR3 length: 15 amino acids. The V and J ends lost 3 bases and 1 base respectively, with 10 bases between them. CDR1 MNHNS and CDR2 SASEGT come from the germline V gene. The repertoire was sequenced with immunoSEQ multiplex PCR; TCRdb's copy has only in-frame clones and lacks some. The table shows approximately 63,000 clones, with 75% to 90% occurring only once. This specimen was PBMCs, taken around atezolizumab (anti-PD-L1) treatment. This rearrangement joins TRBV6-1 to TRBJ1-5, with D tentatively TRBD1 (6 bases). This receptor was taken from a man aged 65 to 79 with urothelial cancer. The CDR3 loop reads CASSDKGVSNQPQHF. The CDR3 coding sequence is TGTGCCAGCAGTGATAAGGGGGTGAGCAATCAGCCCCAGCATTTT.